The 18 T cell receptor beta chains below come from one sample, sequenced in a study of cytomegalovirus exposure and HLA in healthy donors. Primers for the PCR totalled 60 Vbeta and 13 Jbeta. Clones were read by immunoSEQ multiplex PCR, and TCRdb kept only the in-frame ones, dropping some. In the table there are 200,000 or so clones, approximately 81% of which are singletons. Sequenced: PBMCs. These receptors came from a boy younger than 18 in good health and CMV-seronegative.

This chain uses TRBV6-5 with TRBJ2-5; TRBD1 aligns across 10 bases. The CDR3 spans 15 residues. V lost 5 bases and J lost 11; bases outside the gene matches: 14. CDR1 is MNHEY and CDR2 is SVGAGI in the germline V gene. CDR3 bases: TGTGCCAGCAGTCACACGGGACAGGGGTATTGGGGACAGTACTTC. Its protein is CASSHTGQGYWGQYF.

The chain recombines TRBV10-3 with TRBJ2-7; 8 nucleotides line up with TRBD1. The CDR3 totals 13 residues. The ends lost 8 bases at V and 5 bases at J; junction bases unmatched: 8. Germline values: CDR1 ENHRY, CDR2 SYGVKD. CDR3 in amino acids: CAISPGQGHEQYF. Here the CDR3 DNA reads TGTGCCATCTCCCCCGGACAGGGCCACGAGCAGTACTTC.

The gene calls are TRBV5-1 and TRBJ2-2; a possible D gene is TRBD2 (6 bases). V shed 0 bases and J shed 7 bases, with 10 bases lying between them. This CDR3 is 14 amino acids long. Germline values: CDR1 SGHRS, CDR2 YFSETQ. The CDR3 here is CASSLDGGIGELFF. The DNA for the CDR3 is TGCGCCAGCAGCTTGGACGGGGGTATCGGGGAGCTGTTTTTT.

The V call is TRBV9, the J call TRBJ2-1; TRBD2 matches at 8 bases. Germline-derived CDR1 and CDR2 are SGDLS and YYNGEE. V was pared by 3 bases and J by 6 bases, with 11 bases of the junction left unmatched. There are 16 residues in the CDR3. Here the CDR3 reads CASSEHPGGGINEQFF. CDR3 bases: TGTGCCAGCAGCGAGCATCCTGGCGGGGGGATCAATGAGCAGTTCTTC.

This chain links TRBV10-3 with TRBJ2-7, with 8 bases identical to TRBD1. The V and J ends lost 4 bases and 3 bases, in that order; junction bases with no gene match: 5. Germline loops: CDR1 ENHRY, CDR2 SYGVKD. The CDR3 is made up of 14 amino acids. Here the CDR3 reads CAISVQDRVYEQYF. CDR3 nucleotides: TGTGCCATCAGTGTTCAGGACAGGGTCTACGAGCAGTACTTC.

On this clone: Other DNA sequences in the sample encode the same CDR3. The chain is built from TRBV6-5 and TRBJ1-1; maybe TRBD1 (5 bases). Trimming removed 0 bases from V and 6 bases from J, with 8 bases in between. Germline values: CDR1 MNHEY, CDR2 SVGAGI. The CDR3 is 13 amino acids. The CDR3 region has the DNA TGTGCCAGCAGTTACTCGTGGGGGGCTGAAGCTTTCTTT. It encodes CASSYSWGAEAFF.

The chain links TRBV2 to TRBJ2-7; 7 bases fit TRBD2. CDR1 SNHLY and CDR2 FYNNEI come from the germline V gene. The CDR3 has 13 residues. Losses at the gene ends were 6 bases for V and 6 bases for J; bases not matched to a gene: 8. DNA of the CDR3: TGTGCCAGCAGCCTGGGGAGGGCAGGCGAGCAGTACTTC. This encodes CASSLGRAGEQYF.

The gene calls are TRBV7-8 and TRBJ1-3; perhaps TRBD1 as D (6 bases). This CDR3 region has 17 residues. Germline V CDR1 and CDR2: SGHVS, FQNEAQ. V was cut by 2 bases and J by 0 bases, with 14 bases left in between. The DNA for the CDR3 is TGTGCCAGCAGCTTACTCTCAGGGGCCTACTCTGGAAACACCATATATTTT. It encodes CASSLLSGAYSGNTIYF.

This chain links TRBV9 with TRBJ1-1; unclear D gene. This CDR3 spans 15 amino acids. Per germline, CDR1 SGDLS and CDR2 YYNGEE. Trimming took 4 bases from V and 4 from J, leaving 17 bases between them. CDR3 nucleotides: TGTGCCAGCAGCCCCCGAGAGGGTTTGGCCACTGAAGCTTTCTTT. Protein product: CASSPREGLATEAFF.

The chain combines TRBV30 with TRBJ1-4; no clear D gene. The CDR3 spans 13 residues. Trimming stripped 1 base from V and 8 bases from J, with 11 bases between. In germline, CDR1 is GTSNPN, CDR2 SVGIG (reference sequence). The CDR3 DNA sequence: TGTGCCTGGAGTGCAGGCCTCAGGGAAAAACTGTTTTTT. The encoded protein is CAWSAGLREKLFF.

This chain uses TRBV25-1 with TRBJ1-3, with 9 bases matching TRBD1. This CDR3 region has 15 residues. With V trimmed by 8 bases and J by 2 bases, 7 bases remained unmatched. Germline loops: CDR1 MGHDK, CDR2 SYGVNS. CDR3 in amino acids: CASRGTGSAGNTIYF. The CDR3 nucleotides are TGTGCCAGCCGTGGGACAGGGAGCGCTGGAAACACCATATATTTT.

This chain joins TRBV5-6 and TRBJ2-7; 7 bases line up with TRBD1. The germline gives CDR1 SGHDT, CDR2 YYEEEE. Trimming cost V 4 bases and J 2 bases; bases outside gene matches: 3. The CDR3 extends over 13 amino acids. CDR3 loop: CASSIGTAYEQYF. The CDR3 coding sequence is TGTGCCAGCAGCATAGGGACAGCCTACGAGCAGTACTTC.

This clone was seen a single time. V usage is TRBV9 and J usage is TRBJ2-1; 11 nucleotides agree with TRBD2. Per the germline V gene, CDR1 is SGDLS and CDR2 is YYNGEE. V dropped 3 bases and J dropped 6; count of bases not matched to a gene: 5. This CDR3 is 15 amino acids long. DNA of the CDR3: TGTGCCAGCAGCGCCGGGACTAGCGGTCGCAATGAGCAGTTCTTC. Its translation: CASSAGTSGRNEQFF. The variable domain in full, completed from reference TRBV9 and TRBJ2-1, reads DSGVTQTPKHLITATGQRVTLRCSPRSGDLSVYWYQQSLDQGLQFLIQYYNGEERAKGNILERFSAQQFPDLHSELNLSSLELGDSALYFCASSAGTSGRNEQFFGPGTRLTVL.

The V call is TRBV5-4, the J call TRBJ1-3; D remains ambiguous. Trimming stripped 0 bases from V and 4 bases from J, with 11 bases between. This CDR3 comprises 15 residues. Germline V gene sequence: CDR1 SGHNT, CDR2 YYREEE (reference sequence). CDR3: CASSLDQDSGNTIYF. The CDR3 DNA follows: TGTGCCAGCAGCTTGGATCAGGATTCGGGAAACACCATATATTTT.

This sequence joins TRBV9 and TRBJ2-2; 7 bases agree with TRBD1. CDR1 and CDR2 from the germline V gene are SGDLS and YYNGEE. V gave up 3 bases and J gave up 6 bases; unmatched junction bases: 11. This CDR3 has 16 amino acids. The CDR3 protein is CASSGKTGVVSGELFF. The CDR3 DNA sequence: TGTGCCAGCAGCGGAAAAACAGGGGTAGTCTCCGGGGAGCTGTTTTTT.

The J gene is TRBJ1-4, the V gene TRBV25-1, with D hard to call. This CDR3 comprises 15 residues. V was trimmed by 0 bases and J by 11 bases, leaving 16 bases between them. CDR1 is MGHDK and CDR2 is SYGVNS in the germline V gene. In DNA form, the CDR3 reads TGTGCCAGCAGTGAATACGGAGGATCGGGTGGCAAACTGTTTTTT. Its protein is CASSEYGGSGGKLFF.

The V and J genes are TRBV7-9 and TRBJ2-3, with 14 bases aligning to TRBD2. Trimming at V came to 4 bases and at J to 4 bases, leaving 4 bases not matched to a gene. CDR3 length: 16 amino acids. Germline CDR1 is SEHNR and CDR2 is FQNEAQ (reference sequence). The CDR3 DNA reads as TGTGCCAGCAGCTGGGGACTAGCGGGAGAGTCAGATACGCAGTATTTT. Its protein product is CASSWGLAGESDTQYF. Supplemented by reference TRBV7-9 and TRBJ2-3, the full variable domain reads DTGVSQNPRHKITKRGQNVTFRCDPISEHNRLYWYRQTLGQGPEFLTYFQNEAQLEKSRLLSDRFSAERPKGSFSTLEIQRTEQGDSAMYLCASSWGLAGESDTQYFGPGTRLTVL.

V gene TRBV29-1 combines with J gene TRBJ2-1, with D tentatively TRBD1 (5 bases). The CDR3 spans 14 residues. Germline lookup yields CDR1 SQVTM and CDR2 ANQGSEA. Trimming pared 6 bases from V and 6 bases from J, leaving 18 bases between. The CDR3 nucleotides are TGCAGCGTGGGGCTTGGGTATGTTTTCAATGAGCAGTTCTTC. This codes for CSVGLGYVFNEQFF.